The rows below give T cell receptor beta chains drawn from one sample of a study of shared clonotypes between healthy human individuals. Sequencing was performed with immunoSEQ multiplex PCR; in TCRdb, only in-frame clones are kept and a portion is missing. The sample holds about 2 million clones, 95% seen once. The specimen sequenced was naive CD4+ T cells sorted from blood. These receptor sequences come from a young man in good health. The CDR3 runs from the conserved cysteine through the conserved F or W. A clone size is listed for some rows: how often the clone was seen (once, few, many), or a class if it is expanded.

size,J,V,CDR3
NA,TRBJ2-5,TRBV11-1,CASSSRLAGGQETQYF
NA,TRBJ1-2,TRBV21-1,CASNLGTTGEDYGYTF
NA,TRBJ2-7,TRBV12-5,CASGITISGASSYEQYF
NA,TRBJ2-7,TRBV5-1,CASSHTGTDYEQYF
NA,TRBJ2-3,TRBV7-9,CASIRAGADTQYF
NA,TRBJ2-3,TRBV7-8,CASSLPGLAGDTQYF
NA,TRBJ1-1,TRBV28,CASSSPWGTRKNTEAFF
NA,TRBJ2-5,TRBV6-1,CAINRAQETQYF
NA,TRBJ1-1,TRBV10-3,CAISILSNTEAFF
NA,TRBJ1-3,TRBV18,CASSPQPDSGNTIYF
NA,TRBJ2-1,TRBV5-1,CASSLQGASYNEQFF
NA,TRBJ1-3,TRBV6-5,CASVGFAGNTIYF
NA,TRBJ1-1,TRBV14,CASSQPGWTGGGFF
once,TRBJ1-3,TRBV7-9,CASSLTAGSSGNTIYF
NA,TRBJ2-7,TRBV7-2,CASSTRLGLEYEQYF
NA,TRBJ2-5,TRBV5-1,CASSLSLPETQYF
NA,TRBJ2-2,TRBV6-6,CASRPTGTLLGQLFF
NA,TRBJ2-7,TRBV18,CASSRATGVLYEQYF
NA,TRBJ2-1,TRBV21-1,CASSMADNEQFF
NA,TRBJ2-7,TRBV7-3,CANKLKYWGAPEKVYEQYF
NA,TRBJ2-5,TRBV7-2,CASSFSGASQETQYF
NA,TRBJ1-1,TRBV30,CAWSPNIQGNGAFF
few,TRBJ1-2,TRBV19,CASSRRDRVNYGYTF
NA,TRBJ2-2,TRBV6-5,CASSYGSGGRTGELFF
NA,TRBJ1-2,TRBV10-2,CASSATGNYGYTF
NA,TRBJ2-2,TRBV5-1,CASSFWTSDTGELFF
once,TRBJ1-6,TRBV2,CASSPTGNNSPLHF
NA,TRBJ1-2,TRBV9,CASSVGTVDGGGYTF
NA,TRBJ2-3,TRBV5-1,CASSLGTSAASTDTQYF
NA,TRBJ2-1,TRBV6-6,CASSYQTNNEQFF
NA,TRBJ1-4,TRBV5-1,CASSLEGIGEKLFF
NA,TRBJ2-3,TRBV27,CASSFTSGPTDTQYF
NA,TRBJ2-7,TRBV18,CASSPRIYEQYF
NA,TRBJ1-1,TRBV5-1,CASSLVVNTEAFF
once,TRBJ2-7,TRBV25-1,CASSPRFAVTSYEQYF
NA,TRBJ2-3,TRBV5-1,CASSFPFGSQYF
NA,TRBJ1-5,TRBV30,CAWSGVGAQPQHF
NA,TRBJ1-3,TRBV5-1,CASSLDRPGNTIYF
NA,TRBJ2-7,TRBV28,CASSLLPGQGTSPSF
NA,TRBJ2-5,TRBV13,CASSLGLAGVEKTQYF
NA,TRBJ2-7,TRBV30,CAWSVVENEQYF
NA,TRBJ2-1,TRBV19,CASSTPKINEQFF
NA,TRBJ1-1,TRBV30,CAWSATGTVGAEAFF
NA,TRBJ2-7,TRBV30,CAWSPSSRYEQYF
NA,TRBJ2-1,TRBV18,CASSPSASGGKGEQFF
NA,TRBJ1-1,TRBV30,CAWSPGANTEAFF
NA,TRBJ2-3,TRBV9,CASSVGLGAAMDTQYF
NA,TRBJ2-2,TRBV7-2,CASGMTSGSFPGELFF
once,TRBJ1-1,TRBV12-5,CASGLVPGATEAFF
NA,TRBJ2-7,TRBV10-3,CAISAGDYSYEQYF
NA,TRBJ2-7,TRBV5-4,CASSSYTDYEQYF
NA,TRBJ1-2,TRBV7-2,CASSLGPSMDGYTF
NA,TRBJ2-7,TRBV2,CASSVGRAYEQYF
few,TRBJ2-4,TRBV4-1,CASSQEGLGQNIQYF
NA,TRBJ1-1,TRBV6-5,CASSYSGPGTEAFF